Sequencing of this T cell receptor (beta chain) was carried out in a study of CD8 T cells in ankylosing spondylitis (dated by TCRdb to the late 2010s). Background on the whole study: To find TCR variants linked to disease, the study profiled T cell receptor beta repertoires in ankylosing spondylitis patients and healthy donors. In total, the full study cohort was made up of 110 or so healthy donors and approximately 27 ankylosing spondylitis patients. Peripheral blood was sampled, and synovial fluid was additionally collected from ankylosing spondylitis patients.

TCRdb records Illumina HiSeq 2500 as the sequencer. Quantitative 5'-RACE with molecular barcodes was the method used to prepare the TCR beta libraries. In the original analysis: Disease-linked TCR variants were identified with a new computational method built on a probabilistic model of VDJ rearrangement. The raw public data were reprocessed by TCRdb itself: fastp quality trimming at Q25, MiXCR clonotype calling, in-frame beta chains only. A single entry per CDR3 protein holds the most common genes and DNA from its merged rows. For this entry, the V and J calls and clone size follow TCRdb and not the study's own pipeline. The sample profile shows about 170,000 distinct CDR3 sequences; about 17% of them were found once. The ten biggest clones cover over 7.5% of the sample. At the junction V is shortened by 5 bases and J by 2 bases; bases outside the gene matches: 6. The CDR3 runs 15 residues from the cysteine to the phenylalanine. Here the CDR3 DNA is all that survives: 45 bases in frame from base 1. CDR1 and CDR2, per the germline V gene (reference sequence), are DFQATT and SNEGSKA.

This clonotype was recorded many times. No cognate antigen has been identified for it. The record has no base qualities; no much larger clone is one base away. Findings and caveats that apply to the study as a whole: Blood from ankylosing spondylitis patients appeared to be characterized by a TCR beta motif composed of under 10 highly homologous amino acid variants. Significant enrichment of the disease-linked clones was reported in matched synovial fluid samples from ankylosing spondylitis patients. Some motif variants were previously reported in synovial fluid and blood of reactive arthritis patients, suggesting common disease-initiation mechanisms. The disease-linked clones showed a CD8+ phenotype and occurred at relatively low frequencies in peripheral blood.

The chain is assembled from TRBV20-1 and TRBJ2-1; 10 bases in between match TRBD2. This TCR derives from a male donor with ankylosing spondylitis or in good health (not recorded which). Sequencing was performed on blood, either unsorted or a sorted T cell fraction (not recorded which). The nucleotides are TGCAGTGCTTCCCTAGCGGGAGTGGCCTACAATGAGCAGTTCTTC. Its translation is CSASLAGVAYNEQFF.